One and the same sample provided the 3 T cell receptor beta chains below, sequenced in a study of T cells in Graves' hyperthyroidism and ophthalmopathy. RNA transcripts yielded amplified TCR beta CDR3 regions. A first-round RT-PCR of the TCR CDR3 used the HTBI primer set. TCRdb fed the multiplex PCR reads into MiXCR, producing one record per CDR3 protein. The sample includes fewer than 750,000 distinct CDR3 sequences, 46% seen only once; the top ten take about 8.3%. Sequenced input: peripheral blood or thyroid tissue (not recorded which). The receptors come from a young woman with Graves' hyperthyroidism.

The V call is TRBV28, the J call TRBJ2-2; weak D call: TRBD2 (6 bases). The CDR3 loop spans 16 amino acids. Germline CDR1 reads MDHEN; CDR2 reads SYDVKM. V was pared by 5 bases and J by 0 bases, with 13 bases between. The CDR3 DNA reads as TGTGCCAGCAGTGCCACCGGGAGCACGAACACCGGGGAGCTGTTTTTT. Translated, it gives CASSATGSTNTGELFF.

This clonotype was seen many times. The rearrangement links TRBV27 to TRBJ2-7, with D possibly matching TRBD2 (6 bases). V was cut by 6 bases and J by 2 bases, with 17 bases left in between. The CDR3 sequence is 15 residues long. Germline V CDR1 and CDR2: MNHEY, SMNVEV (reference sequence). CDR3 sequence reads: CASSFTITGAYEQYF. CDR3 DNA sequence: TGTGCCAGCAGCTTCACGATTACGGGAGCCTACGAGCAGTACTTC.

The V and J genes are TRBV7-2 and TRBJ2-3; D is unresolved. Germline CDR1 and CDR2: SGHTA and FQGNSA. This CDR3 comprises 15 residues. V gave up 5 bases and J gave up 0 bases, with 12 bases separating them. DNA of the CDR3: TGTGCCAGCAGCGCCAACTACCTTAGCACAGATACGCAGTATTTT. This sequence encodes CASSANYLSTDTQYF.